The 31 T cell receptor beta chains in this list originate from one sample, sequenced in a study of T-cell reconstitution after alpha-beta-depleted transplantation in children. Library preparation (for TCRbeta) was performed with unique molecular identifiers. Each CDR3 protein gets one entry after TCRdb re-called the PCR reads with MiXCR. Of over 100,000 distinct CDR3 sequences in the sample, 5% to 6% were seen once. The sequencing here drew on PBMCs, mostly from graft donor cells, taken 60 days after TCRalphabeta/CD19-depleted stem cell transplant. The receptors were sampled from a female patient younger than 10 who had a stem cell transplant for Fanconi anemia, so the T cells may come from the graft donor.

This clonotype has ten or more counts. The CDR3 bases are TGCAGTGCTGCTGGGGGTAGAGAGACCCAGTACTTC. It translates to CSAAGGRETQYF. This rearrangement joins TRBV20-1 to TRBJ2-5; D may be TRBD1 or TRBD2 (5 bases each). The germline V gene has CDR1 DFQATT and CDR2 SNEGSKA (reference sequence). Trimming shortened V by 5 bases and J by 4 bases, and 11 bases separated the two germline ends. This CDR3 has 12 amino acids.

This clonotype was counted a few times. The chain recombines TRBV7-9 with TRBJ2-5; D uncertain. This CDR3 comprises 15 residues. Germline V gives CDR1 SEHNR, CDR2 FQNEAQ (reference sequence). V lost 1 base and J 4 bases, leaving 13 bases between the germline ends. In nucleotides, the CDR3 is TGTGCCAGCAGCTTAGTTACCGGTGTCGGAGAGACCCAGTACTTC. Translated: CASSLVTGVGETQYF.

This chain uses TRBV5-1 with TRBJ1-4; TRBD1 matches at 8 bases. The germline V gene encodes CDR1 SGHRS and CDR2 YFSETQ. The CDR3 contains 15 residues. Unmatched junction bases numbered 5, after V lost 3 bases and J lost 4 bases. The CDR3 nucleotides are TGCGCCAGCAGCTCCCGGGACAGGTTTAATGAAAAACTGTTTTTT. Protein sequence: CASSSRDRFNEKLFF. Based on the CDR3 plus reference TRBV5-1 and TRBJ1-4, the full variable domain is KAGVTQTPRYLIKTRGQQVTLSCSPISGHRSVSWYQQTPGQGLQFLFEYFSETQRNKGNFPGRFSGRQFSNSRSEMNVSTLELGDSALYLCASSSRDRFNEKLFFGSGTQLSVL.

The genes are TRBV7-6 and TRBJ2-1; D remains unclear. V was pared by 6 bases and J by 0 bases, with 15 bases between. Germline lookup yields CDR1 SGHVS and CDR2 FNYEAQ. This CDR3 contains 16 residues. CDR3 sequence reads: CASSPDAYRSYNEQFF. The CDR3, as DNA: TGTGCCAGCAGTCCAGACGCATATCGCTCCTACAATGAGCAGTTCTTC. Complete variable domain (other parts from reference TRBV7-6 and TRBJ2-1): GAGVSQSPRYKVTKRGQDVALRCDPISGHVSLYWYRQALGQGPEFLTYFNYEAQQDKSGLPNDRFSAERPEGSISTLTIQRTEQRDSAMYRCASSPDAYRSYNEQFFGPGTRLTVL.

The rearrangement links TRBV7-9 to TRBJ2-3, with 9 positions matching TRBD1. Germline CDR1 is SEHNR and CDR2 is FQNEAQ (reference sequence). This CDR3 is built from 16 residues. V gave up 4 bases and J gave up 1 base; unmatched junction bases: 6. As DNA, the CDR3 is TGTGCCAGCAGCTCGACAGGGGGTAGGGGCACAGATACGCAGTATTTT. Protein product: CASSSTGGRGTDTQYF.

This clonotype was counted at least ten times. The chain employs TRBV10-3 and TRBJ2-1, with 9 nucleotides matching TRBD2. The V gene's germline CDR1 is ENHRY and CDR2 SYGVKD. This CDR3 is built from 16 residues. V shed 2 bases and J 4 bases; nucleotides not matched to a gene: 6. Here the CDR3 reads CAISENSGSLYNEQFF. As DNA, the CDR3 is TGTGCCATCAGTGAGAATAGCGGGAGCCTATACAATGAGCAGTTCTTC.

As to this clonotype: One end of the junction fails to match germline, which may point to a read error. V is TRBV20-1 and J is TRBJ2-7; 8 nucleotides align to TRBD2. The CDR3 sequence is 19 residues long. CDR1 and CDR2 (germline): DFQATT, SNEGSKA (reference sequence). The CDR3 loop reads CCARVLTGLVGLRGYEQYF. In DNA form, the CDR3 reads TGCTGTGCTAGAGTCTTAACGGGACTAGTAGGGCTCCGCGGTTACGAGCAGTACTTC.

This clonotype was detected ten times or more. The chain links TRBV12-3 or TRBV12-4 to TRBJ2-7, with D possibly matching TRBD1 (7 bases). The CDR3 extends over 18 amino acids. The V end was cut by 3 bases, the J end by 6 bases, with 27 bases between. DNA of the CDR3: TGTGCCAGCAGTTTCGCGGGACAGTGGGGACTTGCACCTCTCGAGCAGTACTTC. Translating it yields CASSFAGQWGLAPLEQYF.

J is TRBJ2-3 and V is TRBV5-1; no reliable D call. The CDR3 extends over 14 amino acids. Looked up from germline, CDR1 is SGHRS and CDR2 is YFSETQ. V dropped 4 bases and J dropped 3 bases, with 12 bases sitting between them. CDR3 sequence reads: CASSPTDGTDTQYF. The CDR3 bases are TGCGCCAGCAGCCCGACGGATGGGACAGATACGCAGTATTTT.

This clonotype was detected many times. V gene TRBV27 combines with J gene TRBJ2-7; 9 positions match TRBD2. The germline V gene encodes CDR1 MNHEY and CDR2 SMNVEV (reference sequence). The CDR3 has 14 amino acids. V lost 5 bases and J lost 6; bases outside the gene matches: 8. CDR3 protein: CASSPGTSFFEQYF. Written as DNA, the CDR3 is TGTGCCAGCAGTCCCGGGACTAGCTTCTTCGAGCAGTACTTC.

This clonotype was recorded many times. The chain is built from TRBV5-1 and TRBJ2-3; no clear D. The CDR3 is 13 residues long. V lost 3 bases and J 9 bases, leaving 14 bases between the germline ends. Germline V CDR1 and CDR2: SGHRS, YFSETQ. CDR3 sequence (DNA): TGCGCCAGCAGCTCCACCCGGCCGGAGACGCAGTATTTT. This translates into CASSSTRPETQYF.

In this sample, this clonotype turned up many times. This chain uses TRBV9 with TRBJ2-5, with D perhaps given as TRBD1 or TRBD2 (5 bases each). The CDR3 runs to 13 residues. Germline V gene data show CDR1 as SGDLS and CDR2 as YYNGEE. The germline V and J ends were trimmed by 2 bases and 7 bases, with 12 bases remaining between them. The CDR3 is CASSVGTPRTQYF. The CDR3, as DNA: TGTGCCAGCAGCGTGGGGACCCCGCGGACCCAGTACTTC. Drawing the rest from reference TRBV9 and TRBJ2-5, the complete variable domain is DSGVTQTPKHLITATGQRVTLRCSPRSGDLSVYWYQQSLDQGLQFLIQYYNGEERAKGNILERFSAQQFPDLHSELNLSSLELGDSALYFCASSVGTPRTQYFGPGTRLLVL.

This clonotype was counted ten times or more. Here the CDR3 DNA reads TGTGCCAGCAGCTCTCCGGGACTAGGGCTGTTCTTC. Amino acid sequence: CASSSPGLGLFF. V and J are TRBV7-2 and TRBJ2-1; TRBD2 matches 8 bases. The ends lost 4 bases at V and 15 bases at J; junction bases unmatched: 8. Germline V CDR1 and CDR2: SGHTA, FQGNSA. This CDR3 spans 12 amino acids.

Many counts were recorded for this clonotype. V is TRBV12-3 or TRBV12-4 and J is TRBJ2-3; D might be TRBD2 (6 bases). V was shortened by 8 bases and J by 7 bases, with 13 bases between the two germline ends. This CDR3 comprises 12 residues. CDR3 loop: CASVRSGYTQYF. DNA of the CDR3: TGTGCCAGCGTCCGTAGCGGCTATACGCAGTATTTT.

This chain links TRBV27 with TRBJ2-7; TRBD2 might be the D (5 bases). Germline CDR1 is MNHEY and CDR2 is SMNVEV (reference sequence). This CDR3 region has 15 residues. Trimming left V 6 bases short and J 4 bases short, with 19 bases between. CDR3 coding DNA: TGTGCCAGCAGAAGAGGGCCAGGACCGGGATACGAGCAGTACTTC. It specifies CASRRGPGPGYEQYF.

This clonotype was counted many times. CDR3 DNA sequence: TGTGCCAGCAGTTATCACTCTTGGAGGGGGACAGGGTCCTACGAGCAGTACTTC. This encodes CASSYHSWRGTGSYEQYF. The chain combines TRBV6-5 with TRBJ2-7; 9 bases map to TRBD1. CDR1 and CDR2 (germline): MNHEY, SVGAGI. The CDR3 runs 18 residues. Trimming removed 3 bases from V and 1 base from J; junction bases left unmatched: 13.

This clonotype appeared a few times. The rearrangement joins TRBV5-1 to TRBJ2-1; TRBD2 matches 12 bases. The CDR3 spans 16 residues. From germline, CDR1 is SGHRS and CDR2 YFSETQ. V lost 1 base and J lost 8; bases outside the gene matches: 7. CDR3 nucleotides: TGCGCCAGCAGCTTGAGGCTAGCGGGGGGGCCTCATGAGCAGTTCTTC. Encoded protein: CASSLRLAGGPHEQFF. The whole variable domain, filled in from reference TRBV5-1 and TRBJ2-1, reads KAGVTQTPRYLIKTRGQQVTLSCSPISGHRSVSWYQQTPGQGLQFLFEYFSETQRNKGNFPGRFSGRQFSNSRSEMNVSTLELGDSALYLCASSLRLAGGPHEQFFGPGTRLTVL.

This clonotype came up many times. The V gene is TRBV5-1, the J gene TRBJ2-1; perhaps TRBD1 as D (5 bases). The germline V gene encodes CDR1 SGHRS and CDR2 YFSETQ. This CDR3 is built from 18 residues. Trimming shortened V by 0 bases and J by 0 bases, and 16 bases separated the two germline ends. In DNA, the CDR3 is TGCGCCAGCAGCTTGGGACTCAAAGGCGACAGCTCCTACAATGAGCAGTTCTTC. Its translation: CASSLGLKGDSSYNEQFF.

This clonotype was recorded many times. The genes are TRBV18 and TRBJ2-7; possible D gene TRBD2, 5 bases. Germline V CDR1 and CDR2: KGHSH, LQKENI. The CDR3 is 14 amino acids. V dropped 1 base and J dropped 4 bases, with 11 bases sitting between them. The CDR3 region is CASSPQQSGYEQYF. CDR3 nucleotide sequence: TGTGCCAGCTCACCACAACAGAGCGGATACGAGCAGTACTTC.

This clonotype was seen more than once but under ten times. The rearrangement joins TRBV28 to TRBJ2-5; D might be TRBD2 (5 bases). Looked up from germline, CDR1 is MDHEN and CDR2 is SYDVKM. V was cut by 5 bases and J by 5 bases, with 18 bases left in between. This CDR3 comprises 15 residues. CDR3 protein: CASSGRRGNKETQYF. CDR3 bases: TGTGCCAGCAGTGGCCGACGGGGTAATAAGGAGACCCAGTACTTC.

As regards this clonotype: A much larger clone differs from this one at a single base, so this may be a read error. The rearrangement uses TRBV6-1 and TRBJ2-6; D is uncertain. The CDR3 totals 13 residues. The V gene's germline CDR1 is MNHNS and CDR2 SASEGT. The V end lost 10 bases, the J end lost 0 bases, and 7 bases lay between the germline ends. Written as DNA, the CDR3 is TGTGCCATCGGTAGCTCTGGGGCCAACGTCCTGACTTTC. It codes for CAIGSSGANVLTF.

This clonotype was found a few times. The gene calls are TRBV3-1 and TRBJ2-1; D possibly corresponds to TRBD2 (7 bases). The V gene's germline CDR1 is LGHDT and CDR2 YNNKEL (reference sequence). V lost 1 base to trimming and J lost 7 bases, with 20 bases between them. This CDR3 has 17 amino acids. CDR3: CASSQGISWGGRNEQFF. The DNA of the CDR3 is TGTGCCAGCAGCCAAGGCATTAGTTGGGGGGGCAGGAATGAGCAGTTCTTC.

This clonotype was counted a few times. The chain has TRBV20-1 and TRBJ2-1, with 16 bases fitting TRBD2. Germline CDR1 and CDR2: DFQATT and SNEGSKA (reference sequence). The CDR3 covers 20 residues. Unmatched junction bases numbered 16, after V lost 1 base and J lost 7 bases. Here the CDR3 DNA reads TGCAGTGCTAGAGTAACGTTCGGGACTAGCGGGAGGGCCTTGGGTAATGAGCAGTTCTTC. It yields the protein CSARVTFGTSGRALGNEQFF.

This clonotype was detected only a few times. The rearrangement uses TRBV27 and TRBJ2-6; no clear D. The germline gives CDR1 MNHEY, CDR2 SMNVEV (reference sequence). This CDR3 has 16 amino acids. V lost 2 bases and J lost 0, with 8 bases in between. The CDR3 DNA follows: TGTGCCAGCAGTTTAGTAGGAACCTCTGGGGCCAACGTCCTGACTTTC. Translation: CASSLVGTSGANVLTF.

This clonotype was seen ten or more times. This chain uses TRBV3-1 with TRBJ2-1, with TRBD2 identical over 7 bases. CDR3 size: 15 residues. Germline trimming cut 1 base from V and 3 bases from J; bases unmatched to any gene: 3. From germline, CDR1 is LGHDT and CDR2 YNNKEL (reference sequence). The CDR3 region is CASSQGIAGYNEQFF. The CDR3 nucleotides read TGTGCCAGCAGCCAAGGGATAGCGGGCTACAATGAGCAGTTCTTC.

This clonotype was seen at least ten times. The V call is TRBV11-2, the J call TRBJ2-7; no clear D gene. Germline values: CDR1 SGHAT, CDR2 FQNNGV. V was clipped by 5 bases and J by 1 base, with 6 bases between them. CDR3 length: 12 residues. The CDR3 DNA reads as TGTGCCAGCAGCCCGATTTCCTACGAGCAGTACTTC. It specifies CASSPISYEQYF.

This clonotype was seen at least ten times. V and J are TRBV28 and TRBJ1-1; no clear D gene. Germline V CDR1 and CDR2: MDHEN, SYDVKM. CDR3 size: 13 residues. With 4 bases removed from V and 0 bases from J, the gap between germline ends came to 6 bases. CDR3 residues: CASSSPMNTEAFF. CDR3 in DNA: TGTGCCAGCAGTTCCCCCATGAACACTGAAGCTTTCTTT.

The chain links TRBV6-2 or TRBV6-3 to TRBJ2-7; 8 bases match TRBD2. Trimming at V came to 8 bases and at J to 3 bases, leaving 15 bases not matched to a gene. The germline gives CDR1 MNHEY, CDR2 SVGEGT. The CDR3 spans 16 residues. CDR3 nucleotides: TGTGCCAGCGGGAAACGGGAGGGCCTCACGGACTACGAGCAGTACTTC. It encodes CASGKREGLTDYEQYF.

The V and J genes are TRBV6-5 and TRBJ2-7, with TRBD2 as a possible D gene (5 bases). The CDR3 runs to 18 residues. CDR1 is MNHEY, CDR2 SVGAGI, per germline. Trimming pared 2 bases from V and 5 bases from J, leaving 25 bases between. The CDR3 region has the DNA TGTGCCAGCAGTTACCGCGCGGGCATTCGAGGGAGTCGCAACGAGCAGTACTTC. This sequence encodes CASSYRAGIRGSRNEQYF.

Turning to this clonotype: Since a much larger clone is just one base distant, this may be a read error. The J gene is TRBJ1-3, the V gene TRBV29-1; D ambiguous. The V and J ends lost 4 bases and 1 base respectively, with 8 bases between them. CDR3 length: 13 residues. Germline-derived CDR1 and CDR2 are SQVTM and ANQGSEA. The CDR3 DNA sequence: TGCAGCGTTGGCGCGGGTTCTGGAAACACCATATATTTT. Translation gives CSVGAGSGNTIYF.

This clonotype has a handful of counts. CDR3 region: CASSLIAGRGQGGYTF. The CDR3 nucleotides read TGTGCCAGCAGCTTAATCGCTGGCAGGGGGCAAGGAGGCTACACCTTC. The rearrangement links TRBV7-9 to TRBJ1-2; 8 bases agree with TRBD1. Trimming cost V 2 bases and J 8 bases; bases outside gene matches: 13. Per germline, CDR1 SEHNR and CDR2 FQNEAQ (reference sequence). The CDR3 consists of 16 residues.